These T cell receptor beta chains were read from a single sample in a study of long-term antiretroviral therapy in people with HIV. Sequenced by immunoSEQ multiplex PCR; TCRdb stores in-frame clones only, minus some. The sample yields roughly 20,000 clones, 65% to 80% seen once. Specimen: unsorted PBMCs, collected 4.1 years after starting antiretroviral therapy. The receptors shown here come from a woman aged 35 to 49 with HIV. The CDR3 runs from the conserved cysteine through the conserved F or W. Fields, in order: CDR3 DNA, CDR3 protein, V gene, D gene, CDR3 length, J gene, clone size. The D gene is left open where the match is weak. Clone size is not always given. Where it is, it says once, few, many or a class for expanded clones.

CDR3 DNA: TGTGCCAGCAGCTTATGGTATTGGGGACAAAGCTTAAACACTGAAGCTTTCTTT
CDR3 protein: CASSLWYWGQSLNTEAFF
V gene: TRBV11-3
D gene: .
CDR3 length: 18
J gene: TRBJ1-1
clone size: .

CDR3 DNA: TGTGCCAGCAGCCGGACTAGCGCAAGCACAGATACGCAGTATTTT
CDR3 protein: CASSRTSASTDTQYF
V gene: TRBV6-1
D gene: TRBD2
CDR3 length: 15
J gene: TRBJ2-3
clone size: .

CDR3 DNA: TGTGCCAGCACCGGGGATTTGGATCAGCCCCAGCATTTT
CDR3 protein: CASTGDLDQPQHF
V gene: TRBV2
D gene: .
CDR3 length: 13
J gene: TRBJ1-5
clone size: .

CDR3 DNA: TGTGCCAGCACCCCGGGCCCCCAAGCAGATACGCAGTATTTT
CDR3 protein: CASTPGPQADTQYF
V gene: TRBV6-6
D gene: .
CDR3 length: 14
J gene: TRBJ2-3
clone size: .

CDR3 DNA: TGTGCCAGTAGCGACGGGACAGGCTATGGCTACACCTTC
CDR3 protein: CASSDGTGYGYTF
V gene: TRBV19
D gene: TRBD1
CDR3 length: 13
J gene: TRBJ1-2
clone size: .

CDR3 DNA: TGTGCCAGTAGTATTAGTGGGCTAGAGGACTCACCCCTCCACTTT
CDR3 protein: CASSISGLEDSPLHF
V gene: TRBV19
D gene: .
CDR3 length: 15
J gene: TRBJ1-6
clone size: few

CDR3 DNA: TGTGCCAGCAGTCCACTCCAATTCGGGGCCACCTACGAGCAGTACTTC
CDR3 protein: CASSPLQFGATYEQYF
V gene: TRBV27
D gene: .
CDR3 length: 16
J gene: TRBJ2-7
clone size: .

CDR3 DNA: TGTGCCAGCAGCAAATTTTATCCCGACAGGGGTGTCTATGGCTACACCTTC
CDR3 protein: CASSKFYPDRGVYGYTF
V gene: TRBV7-2
D gene: TRBD1
CDR3 length: 17
J gene: TRBJ1-2
clone size: .

CDR3 DNA: TGTGCCAGTAGTGCCCGACTAGCGGGAACAGATACGCAGTATTTT
CDR3 protein: CASSARLAGTDTQYF
V gene: TRBV19
D gene: TRBD2
CDR3 length: 15
J gene: TRBJ2-3
clone size: .

CDR3 DNA: TGTGCCAGCAGCTCTCTAAGGGGGGAAGATACGCAGTATTTT
CDR3 protein: CASSSLRGEDTQYF
V gene: TRBV7-2
D gene: .
CDR3 length: 14
J gene: TRBJ2-3
clone size: .

CDR3 DNA: TGTGCCAGCAGCTTGGGACAGTTAGAGACCCAGTACTTC
CDR3 protein: CASSLGQLETQYF
V gene: TRBV5-5
D gene: .
CDR3 length: 13
J gene: TRBJ2-5
clone size: large

CDR3 DNA: TGTGCCAGCAGCGCAGACGGAGGAACCTACGAGCAGTACTTC
CDR3 protein: CASSADGGTYEQYF
V gene: TRBV11-2
D gene: .
CDR3 length: 14
J gene: TRBJ2-7
clone size: .

CDR3 DNA: TGTGCCAGCAGTACCGGGACTAGCGGGTTAGAGACCCAGTACTTC
CDR3 protein: CASSTGTSGLETQYF
V gene: TRBV6-5
D gene: TRBD2
CDR3 length: 15
J gene: TRBJ2-5
clone size: .

CDR3 DNA: TGCAGCGCCCGCCAAGATATGAACACTGAAGCTTTCTTT
CDR3 protein: CSARQDMNTEAFF
V gene: TRBV29-1
D gene: .
CDR3 length: 13
J gene: TRBJ1-1
clone size: .

CDR3 DNA: TGCGCCAGCAGCCTATACAGGGGGCCTTACGAGCAGTACTTC
CDR3 protein: CASSLYRGPYEQYF
V gene: TRBV5-1
D gene: TRBD1
CDR3 length: 14
J gene: TRBJ2-7
clone size: few

CDR3 DNA: TGTGCCACCAGCCAACAGTACGAGCAGTACTTC
CDR3 protein: CATSQQYEQYF
V gene: TRBV15
D gene: .
CDR3 length: 11
J gene: TRBJ2-7
clone size: .

CDR3 DNA: TGTGCCAGCCCGGGGGCCAGCTCCTACGAGCAGTACTTC
CDR3 protein: CASPGASSYEQYF
V gene: TRBV21-1
D gene: .
CDR3 length: 13
J gene: TRBJ2-7
clone size: .

CDR3 DNA: TGTGCCAGCGGGGACTACAATGAGCAGTTCTTC
CDR3 protein: CASGDYNEQFF
V gene: TRBV19
D gene: .
CDR3 length: 11
J gene: TRBJ2-1
clone size: .

CDR3 DNA: TGCAGCTCATTGGGCATCACGAACACTGAAGCTTTCTTT
CDR3 protein: CSSLGITNTEAFF
V gene: TRBV29-1
D gene: .
CDR3 length: 13
J gene: TRBJ1-1
clone size: .

CDR3 DNA: TGTGCCAGCAGCCCAACCGGGACAGTAATTTCAGCTGAAGCTTTCTTT
CDR3 protein: CASSPTGTVISAEAFF
V gene: TRBV5-4
D gene: TRBD1
CDR3 length: 16
J gene: TRBJ1-1
clone size: .

CDR3 DNA: TGTGCCAGCACGGCTCTAGCGGCAGCAGATACGCAGTATTTT
CDR3 protein: CASTALAAADTQYF
V gene: TRBV2
D gene: TRBD2
CDR3 length: 14
J gene: TRBJ2-3
clone size: .

CDR3 DNA: TGTGCCAGTACTAACAGGGGGTACACTGAAGCTTTCTTT
CDR3 protein: CASTNRGYTEAFF
V gene: TRBV19
D gene: TRBD1
CDR3 length: 13
J gene: TRBJ1-1
clone size: .

CDR3 DNA: TGCGCCAGCAGCACGTCCCCCTGGGGTAGCGGGGGGGCCGTTGAACCAGATACGCAGTATTTT
CDR3 protein: CASSTSPWGSGGAVEPDTQYF
V gene: TRBV5-1
D gene: TRBD2
CDR3 length: 21
J gene: TRBJ2-3
clone size: .

CDR3 DNA: TGTGCCAGCAGCCAAGATGGAAGGGGGGACCAGCCCCAGCATTTT
CDR3 protein: CASSQDGRGDQPQHF
V gene: TRBV4-2
D gene: .
CDR3 length: 15
J gene: TRBJ1-5
clone size: .

CDR3 DNA: TGTGCCAGCAGCGTACTTCCGGTGAACACTGAAGCTTTCTTT
CDR3 protein: CASSVLPVNTEAFF
V gene: TRBV9
D gene: .
CDR3 length: 14
J gene: TRBJ1-1
clone size: few

CDR3 DNA: TGTGCCAGCAGCTTGATTGGGACGGAAGCTTTCTTT
CDR3 protein: CASSLIGTEAFF
V gene: TRBV5-6
D gene: .
CDR3 length: 12
J gene: TRBJ1-1
clone size: .

CDR3 DNA: TGTGCCAGCAGGACCGGGACAGGGGTGGACTATGGCTACACCTTC
CDR3 protein: CASRTGTGVDYGYTF
V gene: TRBV6-5
D gene: TRBD1
CDR3 length: 15
J gene: TRBJ1-2
clone size: .

CDR3 DNA: TGTGCCAGCAGCCCCCGACAAGAGACCCAGTACTTC
CDR3 protein: CASSPRQETQYF
V gene: TRBV11-2
D gene: .
CDR3 length: 12
J gene: TRBJ2-5
clone size: .

CDR3 DNA: TGCAGCGTTGGCTACAATGAGCAGTTCTTC
CDR3 protein: CSVGYNEQFF
V gene: TRBV29-1
D gene: .
CDR3 length: 10
J gene: TRBJ2-1
clone size: .

CDR3 DNA: TGCGCCAGCAGCTTAAATACAGGGGGCTCCTACGAGCAGTACTTC
CDR3 protein: CASSLNTGGSYEQYF
V gene: TRBV5-1
D gene: TRBD1
CDR3 length: 15
J gene: TRBJ2-7
clone size: .

CDR3 DNA: TGTGCCAGCAGCAAACCGGGACAGGGTTCCCACGAGCAGTACTTC
CDR3 protein: CASSKPGQGSHEQYF
V gene: TRBV7-9
D gene: TRBD1
CDR3 length: 15
J gene: TRBJ2-7
clone size: .

CDR3 DNA: TGTGCCAGCAGTTTCGGAGGACTGAATGAAAAACTGTTTTTT
CDR3 protein: CASSFGGLNEKLFF
V gene: TRBV28
D gene: .
CDR3 length: 14
J gene: TRBJ1-4
clone size: .

CDR3 DNA: TGCAGCGTTGGCCAGGATGACTATGGCTACACCTTC
CDR3 protein: CSVGQDDYGYTF
V gene: TRBV29-1
D gene: .
CDR3 length: 12
J gene: TRBJ1-2
clone size: .

CDR3 DNA: TGTGCCAGCAGCGACGGACACGGGTCCTACGAGCAGTACTTC
CDR3 protein: CASSDGHGSYEQYF
V gene: TRBV7-6
D gene: .
CDR3 length: 14
J gene: TRBJ2-7
clone size: .

CDR3 DNA: TGCGCCAGCAGCCCGTTAGCGGGGGGGCCCTGGGAGCAGTTCTTC
CDR3 protein: CASSPLAGGPWEQFF
V gene: TRBV4-1
D gene: TRBD2
CDR3 length: 15
J gene: TRBJ2-1
clone size: .

CDR3 DNA: TGTGCCAGTAGTATTACAGGGAGCTACGAGCAGTACTTC
CDR3 protein: CASSITGSYEQYF
V gene: TRBV19
D gene: .
CDR3 length: 13
J gene: TRBJ2-7
clone size: .

CDR3 DNA: TGTGCCAGCAGCTTAGCCTTTGGTGTAGACCAAGAGACCCAGTACTTC
CDR3 protein: CASSLAFGVDQETQYF
V gene: TRBV11-3
D gene: .
CDR3 length: 16
J gene: TRBJ2-5
clone size: .

CDR3 DNA: TGTGCCAGCACTGGGGGCGGTGGCACTGAAGCTTTCTTT
CDR3 protein: CASTGGGGTEAFF
V gene: TRBV28
D gene: .
CDR3 length: 13
J gene: TRBJ1-1
clone size: .

CDR3 DNA: TGTGCCTGGAGTGGGGGCTTGGCAGATACGCAGTATTTT
CDR3 protein: CAWSGGLADTQYF
V gene: TRBV30
D gene: .
CDR3 length: 13
J gene: TRBJ2-3
clone size: .

CDR3 DNA: TGTGCCAGCAGCTTGAGGCCCTCTATGAGAGAGCAGTACTTC
CDR3 protein: CASSLRPSMREQYF
V gene: TRBV9
D gene: .
CDR3 length: 14
J gene: TRBJ2-7
clone size: .

CDR3 DNA: TGTGCCAGCAGCTTGGGACTAGCGGGACCCGTTTTCGATGAGCAGTTCTTC
CDR3 protein: CASSLGLAGPVFDEQFF
V gene: TRBV7-2
D gene: TRBD2
CDR3 length: 17
J gene: TRBJ2-1
clone size: .

CDR3 DNA: TGCGCCAGCAGAGGGGATCTAGCGGGGGTGCCCTACAATGAGCAGTTCTTC
CDR3 protein: CASRGDLAGVPYNEQFF
V gene: TRBV10-2
D gene: TRBD2
CDR3 length: 17
J gene: TRBJ2-1
clone size: .

CDR3 DNA: TGTGCCTGTCATCATCCTCAGGGACGCCCAGAAAAACTGTTTTTT
CDR3 protein: CACHHPQGRPEKLFF
V gene: TRBV30
D gene: .
CDR3 length: 15
J gene: TRBJ1-4
clone size: .

CDR3 DNA: TGTGCCAGCAGCCCCATCCCAGACTACGAGCAGTACTTC
CDR3 protein: CASSPIPDYEQYF
V gene: TRBV9
D gene: .
CDR3 length: 13
J gene: TRBJ2-7
clone size: few

CDR3 DNA: TGTGCCAGCAGTTTAGATGGGTTGGATGATGGCTACACCTTC
CDR3 protein: CASSLDGLDDGYTF
V gene: TRBV27
D gene: .
CDR3 length: 14
J gene: TRBJ1-2
clone size: few

CDR3 DNA: TGCGCCAGCAGCTTGGCGGCAGAGAACACCGGGGAGCTGTTTTTT
CDR3 protein: CASSLAAENTGELFF
V gene: TRBV5-1
D gene: .
CDR3 length: 15
J gene: TRBJ2-2
clone size: .

CDR3 DNA: TGTGCCAGTAATTCTGGGGACAGGGTCAATCAGCCCCAGCATTTT
CDR3 protein: CASNSGDRVNQPQHF
V gene: TRBV19
D gene: TRBD1
CDR3 length: 15
J gene: TRBJ1-5
clone size: .

CDR3 DNA: TGTGCCAGCAGCATCGGGACAGGGGTCGGTCTGGCCGGGGAGCTGTTTTTT
CDR3 protein: CASSIGTGVGLAGELFF
V gene: TRBV7-9
D gene: TRBD1
CDR3 length: 17
J gene: TRBJ2-2
clone size: .

CDR3 DNA: TGTGCCAGCAGTTACACGGGCGGTCAAGAGACCCAGTACTTC
CDR3 protein: CASSYTGGQETQYF
V gene: TRBV6-5
D gene: .
CDR3 length: 14
J gene: TRBJ2-5
clone size: .

CDR3 DNA: TGTGCCAGTACCCCCTCCGGACCGGACTTTGAAAACACTGAAGCTTTCTTT
CDR3 protein: CASTPSGPDFENTEAFF
V gene: TRBV19
D gene: .
CDR3 length: 17
J gene: TRBJ1-1
clone size: .

CDR3 DNA: TGTGCCATCAGTCGACAGGGATTCAGGAATTCACCCCTCCACTTT
CDR3 protein: CAISRQGFRNSPLHF
V gene: TRBV10-3
D gene: TRBD1
CDR3 length: 15
J gene: TRBJ1-6
clone size: .

CDR3 DNA: TGTGCCAGCACCCCCTTTCCGGGGGCCTCGAGGGACACTGAAGCTTTCTTT
CDR3 protein: CASTPFPGASRDTEAFF
V gene: TRBV27
D gene: .
CDR3 length: 17
J gene: TRBJ1-1
clone size: .

CDR3 DNA: TGTGCCAGCAGCACGAACCGGGGGCCCAGCACAGATACGCAGTATTTT
CDR3 protein: CASSTNRGPSTDTQYF
V gene: TRBV28
D gene: .
CDR3 length: 16
J gene: TRBJ2-3
clone size: .

CDR3 DNA: TGTGCCAGCAGTATGAGTCCGATGGACGAGCAGTACTTC
CDR3 protein: CASSMSPMDEQYF
V gene: TRBV6-6
D gene: .
CDR3 length: 13
J gene: TRBJ2-7
clone size: once

CDR3 DNA: TGTGCCAGCAGCGAGTTTGCCATCACGCCCAATTCACCCCTCCACTTT
CDR3 protein: CASSEFAITPNSPLHF
V gene: TRBV11-2
D gene: .
CDR3 length: 16
J gene: TRBJ1-6
clone size: .

CDR3 DNA: TGCAGCGTTGAGAGGGGATGGAACACCGGGGAGCTGTTTTTT
CDR3 protein: CSVERGWNTGELFF
V gene: TRBV29-1
D gene: .
CDR3 length: 14
J gene: TRBJ2-2
clone size: .

CDR3 DNA: TGTGCCAGCAGCCACCCGGACTTCCTCCAGGCAGATACGCAGTATTTT
CDR3 protein: CASSHPDFLQADTQYF
V gene: TRBV4-2
D gene: .
CDR3 length: 16
J gene: TRBJ2-3
clone size: .

CDR3 DNA: TGTGCCAGCAGTGACTCTCCCCTCGGGACTAGATCCACAGATACGCAGTATTTT
CDR3 protein: CASSDSPLGTRSTDTQYF
V gene: TRBV6-4
D gene: TRBD2
CDR3 length: 18
J gene: TRBJ2-3
clone size: .

CDR3 DNA: TGTGCCAGCCTCTCCTCTGGAAACACCATATATTTT
CDR3 protein: CASLSSGNTIYF
V gene: TRBV25-1
D gene: .
CDR3 length: 12
J gene: TRBJ1-3
clone size: .

CDR3 DNA: TGTGCCAGCAGGTCCGGGACCGTAGAGTCGGTAACCGGGGAGCTGTTTTTT
CDR3 protein: CASRSGTVESVTGELFF
V gene: TRBV27
D gene: .
CDR3 length: 17
J gene: TRBJ2-2
clone size: .